This entry lists 13 T cell receptor beta chains sequenced from one sample in a study of T cell repertoires and HLA-DP antigens (dated by TCRdb to the late 2010s). Their antigens are not known. The library relied on the immunoSEQ multiplex PCR assay. This is the immuneACCESS table as TCRdb keeps it, with only in-frame sequences that have V and J called. A part of the clones is gone; compared with another copy, unresolved V genes explain less than half, and the rest is unexplained. For this sample the table gives about 89,000 clones, of which 86% were detected only once. The top ten hold roughly 1.5% of the sample. The sample comprised CD4+ T cells from PBMCs. These TCRs come from a man aged 50-60 years in good health and CMV-seronegative.

V usage is TRBV6-5 and J usage is TRBJ2-5, with D perhaps given as TRBD1 or TRBD2 (5 bases each). The CDR3 loop spans 13 amino acids. Trimming removed 5 bases from V and 3 bases from J, with 10 bases in between. CDR1 and CDR2 from the germline V gene are MNHEY and SVGAGI. CDR3 nucleotide sequence: TGTGCCAGCAGTGGGGGACCCAAAGAGACCCAGTACTTC. Encoded protein: CASSGGPKETQYF.

V usage is TRBV7-3 and J usage is TRBJ2-1, with 10 bases lining up with TRBD2. The trim removed 5 bases at V and 5 bases at J, leaving 6 bases unmatched. The CDR3 sequence is 15 residues long. CDR1 and CDR2 (germline): SGHTA, FQGTGA. CDR3 coding DNA: TGTGCCAGCAGCAAAAGCGGGGGGGCCGACAATGAGCAGTTCTTC. This translates into CASSKSGGADNEQFF.

The V gene is TRBV6-1, the J gene TRBJ2-7, with D tentatively TRBD1 (5 bases). V was trimmed by 8 bases and J by 5 bases, leaving 22 bases between them. The V gene's germline CDR1 is MNHNS and CDR2 SASEGT. The CDR3 consists of 15 residues. The CDR3 here is CASEKLRTGSHEQYF. The CDR3, as DNA: TGTGCCAGCGAGAAACTTCGAACAGGATCCCACGAGCAGTACTTC.

This CDR3 reads CASRDQSSYEQYF. The CDR3 bases are TGTGCCAGTAGGGACCAAAGCTCCTACGAGCAGTACTTC. The genes are TRBV19 and TRBJ2-7; D remains unclear. Trimming pared 6 bases from V and 0 bases from J, leaving 9 bases between. Germline CDR1 LNHDA, CDR2 SQIVND (reference sequence). The CDR3 sequence is 13 residues long. Full variable domain (remainder filled in from reference TRBV19 and TRBJ2-7): DGGITQSPKYLFRKEGQNVTLSCEQNLNHDAMYWYRQDPGQGLRLIYYSQIVNDFQKGDIAEGYSVSREKKESFPLTVTSAQKNPTAFYLCASRDQSSYEQYFGPGTRLTVT.

The chain employs TRBV5-5 and TRBJ1-4, with D uncertain. Germline CDR1 and CDR2: SGHKS and YYEKEE (reference sequence). This CDR3 is built from 14 residues. Trimming shortened V by 6 bases and J by 8 bases, and 17 bases separated the two germline ends. The CDR3 spells CASTPEGMPEKLFF. In DNA, the CDR3 is TGTGCCAGCACCCCGGAAGGCATGCCGGAAAAACTGTTTTTT.

The V and J genes are TRBV2 and TRBJ2-1; TRBD2 is a possible D gene (6 bases). The CDR3 consists of 14 residues. Germline assignment: CDR1 SNHLY and CDR2 FYNNEI. V was pared by 7 bases and J by 4 bases, with 14 bases between. The CDR3 DNA reads TGTGCCAGCAAGTACGGACTAACATACAATGAGCAGTTCTTC. Translated, it gives CASKYGLTYNEQFF. The variable domain in full, with the rest retrieved from reference TRBV2 and TRBJ2-1, is EPEVTQTPSHQVTQMGQEVILRCVPISNHLYFYWYRQILGQKVEFLVSFYNNEISEKSEIFDDQFSVERPDGSNFTLKIRSTKLEDSAMYFCASKYGLTYNEQFFGPGTRLTVL.

In the case of this clone: The same CDR3 arises from other DNA sequences in this sample as well. The chain carries TRBV11-2 and TRBJ2-5; D not resolved. This CDR3 has 11 residues. V was pared by 5 bases and J by 5 bases, with 6 bases between. Germline-derived CDR1 and CDR2 are SGHAT and FQNNGV. The CDR3 DNA is TGTGCCAGCAGCCTCTCGGAGACCCAGTACTTC. It codes for CASSLSETQYF.

The chain is built from TRBV5-8 and TRBJ1-3; tentatively, D is TRBD1 (6 bases). Trimming shortened V by 0 bases and J by 3 bases, and 10 bases separated the two germline ends. The germline V gene has CDR1 SGHTS and CDR2 YDEGEE. This CDR3 region has 15 residues. CDR3: CASSLVRGGGNTIYF. The CDR3 coding sequence is TGTGCCAGCAGCTTGGTCAGGGGAGGTGGAAACACCATATATTTT.

The chain has TRBV30 and TRBJ2-3; no definite D call. The V gene lost 5 bases and the J gene lost 6 bases, with 9 bases spanning the gap. Germline values: CDR1 GTSNPN, CDR2 SVGIG (reference sequence). The CDR3 is 11 amino acids. In DNA, the CDR3 is TGTGCCTGGCGTTTGGTGGATACGCAGTATTTT. Translating gives CAWRLVDTQYF.

The chain uses TRBV19 and TRBJ1-5, with 9 bases aligning to TRBD1. V lost 7 bases to trimming and J lost 5 bases; unmatched junction nucleotides: 12. The CDR3 is 16 residues long. Germline V gives CDR1 LNHDA, CDR2 SQIVND (reference sequence). This CDR3 reads CASTQLGQGFDQPQHF. The DNA for the CDR3 is TGTGCCAGTACCCAATTGGGACAGGGTTTTGATCAGCCCCAGCATTTT.

In nucleotides, the CDR3 is TGTGCCAGCAGCCGAACGCCCTCAGGAGTCGAAAAACTGTTTTTT. This gives the protein CASSRTPSGVEKLFF. The genes are TRBV7-2 and TRBJ1-4, with D uncertain. The CDR3 runs 15 residues. CDR1 and CDR2 from the germline V gene are SGHTA and FQGNSA. Between the trimmed V and J ends, which lost 5 bases and 8 bases, there was a span of 18 bases.

The chain recombines TRBV15 with TRBJ1-6, with D unclear. Per germline, CDR1 LNHNV and CDR2 YYDKDF (reference sequence). The CDR3 spans 16 residues. Deletions cut 0 bases from V and 6 bases from J, with 12 bases between. CDR3 nucleotides: TGTGCCACCAGCAGAGATGATCGTGGACCTAATTCACCCCTCCACTTT. Its protein product is CATSRDDRGPNSPLHF.

In this sample, this clone turned up a few times. CDR3 in amino acids: CATIPGLARGVKFF. The CDR3 DNA reads TGTGCCACCATCCCGGGACTAGCGAGAGGGGTGAAGTTCTTC. The rearrangement joins TRBV15 to TRBJ2-1; 10 nucleotides align to TRBD2. The V gene end was trimmed by 7 bases and the J gene end by 14 bases; junction bases not matched to a gene: 14. Per germline, CDR1 LNHNV and CDR2 YYDKDF (reference sequence). CDR3 length: 14 amino acids.